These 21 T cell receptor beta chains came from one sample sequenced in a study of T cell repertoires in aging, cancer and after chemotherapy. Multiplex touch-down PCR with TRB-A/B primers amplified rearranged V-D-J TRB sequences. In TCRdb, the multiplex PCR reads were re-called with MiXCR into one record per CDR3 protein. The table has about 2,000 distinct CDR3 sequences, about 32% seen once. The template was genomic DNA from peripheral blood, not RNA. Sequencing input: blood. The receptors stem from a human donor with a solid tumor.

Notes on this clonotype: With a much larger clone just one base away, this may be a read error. The CDR3 sequence: CASSQDRGRTDTKYF. The DNA of the CDR3 is TGTGCCAGCAGCCAAGACAGGGGGCGCACAGATACGAAGTATTTT. V gene TRBV12-3 or TRBV12-4 combines with J gene TRBJ2-3; 10 nucleotides line up with TRBD1. CDR3 length: 15 amino acids.

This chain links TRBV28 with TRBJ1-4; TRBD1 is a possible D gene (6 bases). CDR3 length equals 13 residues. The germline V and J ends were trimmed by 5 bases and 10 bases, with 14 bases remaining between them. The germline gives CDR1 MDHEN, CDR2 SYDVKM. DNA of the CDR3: TGTGCCAGCAGTCCACGACAGGAAGGAAAACTGTTTTTT. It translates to CASSPRQEGKLFF.

This chain's CDR3 is CASSLPGTGPYLANVLTF. For the CDR3, the DNA is TGTGCCAGCAGCTTACCCGGGACAGGTCCCTATTTGGCCAACGTCCTGACTTTC. The J gene is TRBJ2-6, the V gene TRBV7-9, with TRBD1 identical over 8 bases. The CDR3 has 18 residues. Per germline, CDR1 SEHNR and CDR2 FQNEAQ (reference sequence). The V gene end was trimmed by 2 bases and the J gene end by 6 bases; junction bases not matched to a gene: 12.

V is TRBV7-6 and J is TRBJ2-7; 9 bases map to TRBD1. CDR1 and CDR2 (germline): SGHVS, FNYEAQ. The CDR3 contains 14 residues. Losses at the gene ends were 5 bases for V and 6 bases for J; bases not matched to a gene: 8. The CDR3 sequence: CASSPAGQGGEQYF. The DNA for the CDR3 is TGTGCCAGCAGCCCCGCGGGACAGGGAGGCGAGCAGTACTTC.

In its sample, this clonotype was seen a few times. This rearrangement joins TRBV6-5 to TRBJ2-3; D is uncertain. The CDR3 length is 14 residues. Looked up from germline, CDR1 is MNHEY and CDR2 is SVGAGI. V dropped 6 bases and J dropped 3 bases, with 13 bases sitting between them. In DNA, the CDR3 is TGTGCCAGCAGATCATCCCTGGGTACAGATACGCAGTATTTT. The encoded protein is CASRSSLGTDTQYF.

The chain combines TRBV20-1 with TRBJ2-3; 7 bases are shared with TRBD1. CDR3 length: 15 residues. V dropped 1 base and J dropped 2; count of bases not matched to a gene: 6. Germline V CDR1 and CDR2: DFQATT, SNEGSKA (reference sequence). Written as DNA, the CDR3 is TGCAGTGCTAGAGTGGGGGACAGAGACACAGATACGCAGTATTTT. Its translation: CSARVGDRDTDTQYF.

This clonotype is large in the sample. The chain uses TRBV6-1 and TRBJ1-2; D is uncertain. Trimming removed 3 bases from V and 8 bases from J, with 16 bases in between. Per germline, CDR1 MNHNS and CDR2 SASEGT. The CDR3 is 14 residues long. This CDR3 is CASSDGSGFVGYTF. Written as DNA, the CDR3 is TGTGCCAGCAGTGATGGTTCTGGATTCGTCGGCTACACCTTC.

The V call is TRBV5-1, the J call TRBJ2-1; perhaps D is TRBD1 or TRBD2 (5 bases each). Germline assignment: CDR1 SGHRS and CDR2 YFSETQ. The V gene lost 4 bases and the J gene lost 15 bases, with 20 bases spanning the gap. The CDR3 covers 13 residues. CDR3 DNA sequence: TGCGCCAGCAGCCCGTTATCCGGGACCTCACCGTTCTTC. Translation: CASSPLSGTSPFF.

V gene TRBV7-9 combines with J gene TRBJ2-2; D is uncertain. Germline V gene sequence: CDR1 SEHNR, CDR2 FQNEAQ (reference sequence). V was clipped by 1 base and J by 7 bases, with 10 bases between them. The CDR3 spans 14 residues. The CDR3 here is CASSLEGANGELFF. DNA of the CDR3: TGTGCCAGCAGCTTAGAAGGCGCCAACGGGGAGCTGTTTTTT.

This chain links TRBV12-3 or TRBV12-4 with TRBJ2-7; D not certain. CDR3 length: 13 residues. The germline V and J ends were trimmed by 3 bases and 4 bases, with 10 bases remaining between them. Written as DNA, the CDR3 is TGTGCCAGCAGTTTCGGTCTGGGATACGAGCAGTACTTC. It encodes CASSFGLGYEQYF.

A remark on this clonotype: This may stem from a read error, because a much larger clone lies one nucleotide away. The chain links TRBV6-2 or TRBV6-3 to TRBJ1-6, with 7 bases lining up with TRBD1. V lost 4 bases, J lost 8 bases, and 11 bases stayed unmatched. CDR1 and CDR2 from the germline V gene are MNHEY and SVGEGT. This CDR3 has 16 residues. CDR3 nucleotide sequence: TGTGCCAGCAGTTGGATTATGACAGGGCTTGATTCACCCCTCCACTTT. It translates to CASSWIMTGLDSPLHF.

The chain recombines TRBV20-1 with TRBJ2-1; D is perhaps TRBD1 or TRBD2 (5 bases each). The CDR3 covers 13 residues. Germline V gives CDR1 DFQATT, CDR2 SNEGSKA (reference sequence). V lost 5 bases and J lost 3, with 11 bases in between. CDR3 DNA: TGCAGTGCTGAGTGGGGGTGCTACAATGAGCAGTTCTTC. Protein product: CSAEWGCYNEQFF.

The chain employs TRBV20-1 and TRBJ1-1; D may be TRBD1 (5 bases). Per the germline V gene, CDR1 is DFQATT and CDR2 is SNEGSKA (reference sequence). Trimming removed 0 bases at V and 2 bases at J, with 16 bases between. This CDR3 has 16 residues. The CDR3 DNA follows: TGCAGTGCTAGAGATCAGAGGGGATTGTTCAACACTGAAGCTTTCTTT. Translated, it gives CSARDQRGLFNTEAFF.

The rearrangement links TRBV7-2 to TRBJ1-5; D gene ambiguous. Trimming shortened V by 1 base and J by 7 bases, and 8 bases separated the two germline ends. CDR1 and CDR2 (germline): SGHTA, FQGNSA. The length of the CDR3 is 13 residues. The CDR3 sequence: CASSLGELQPQHF. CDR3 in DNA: TGTGCCAGCAGCTTAGGGGAGTTACAGCCCCAGCATTTT. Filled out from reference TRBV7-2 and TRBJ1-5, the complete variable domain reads GAGVSQSPSNKVTEKGKDVELRCDPISGHTALYWYRQSLGQGLEFLIYFQGNSAPDKSGLPSDRFSAERTGGSVSTLTIQRTQQEDSAVYLCASSLGELQPQHFGDGTRLSIL.

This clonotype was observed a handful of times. The CDR3 loop is CASSPLSRGPNYGYTF. CDR3 bases: TGTGCCAGCAGTCCCTTATCAAGGGGTCCCAACTATGGCTACACCTTC. The gene calls are TRBV27 and TRBJ1-2; TRBD1 might be the D (5 bases). The V end lost 5 bases, the J end lost 2 bases, and 18 bases lay between the germline ends. CDR1 is MNHEY, CDR2 SMNVEV, per germline (reference sequence). The CDR3 loop spans 16 amino acids.

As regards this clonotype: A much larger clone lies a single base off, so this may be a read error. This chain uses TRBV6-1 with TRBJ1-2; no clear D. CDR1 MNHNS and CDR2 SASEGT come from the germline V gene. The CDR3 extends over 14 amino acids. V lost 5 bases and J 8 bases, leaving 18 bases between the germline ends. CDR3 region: CASSYGSGFVGYTF. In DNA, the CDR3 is TGTGCCAGCAGTTATGGTTCTGGATTCGTCGGCTACACCTTC.

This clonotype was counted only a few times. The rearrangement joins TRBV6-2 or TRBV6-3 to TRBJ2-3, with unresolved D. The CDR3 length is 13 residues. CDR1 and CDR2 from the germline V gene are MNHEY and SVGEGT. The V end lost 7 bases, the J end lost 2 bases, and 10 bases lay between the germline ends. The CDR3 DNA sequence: TGTGCCAGCAAAGTCAGAATCACAGATACGCAGTATTTT. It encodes CASKVRITDTQYF.

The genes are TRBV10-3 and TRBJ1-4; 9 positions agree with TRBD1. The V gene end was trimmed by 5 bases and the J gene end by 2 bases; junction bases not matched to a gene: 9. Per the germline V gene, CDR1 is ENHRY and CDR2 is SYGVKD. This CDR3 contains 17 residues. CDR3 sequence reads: CAISKDRGGGTNEKLFF. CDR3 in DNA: TGTGCCATCAGTAAGGACAGGGGTGGAGGTACTAATGAAAAACTGTTTTTT.

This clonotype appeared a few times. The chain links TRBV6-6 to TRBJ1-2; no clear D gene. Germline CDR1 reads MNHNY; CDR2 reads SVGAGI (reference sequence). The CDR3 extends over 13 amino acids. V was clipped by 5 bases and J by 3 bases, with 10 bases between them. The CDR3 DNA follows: TGTGCCAGCAGTCTACACGGGGACTATGGCTACACCTTC. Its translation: CASSLHGDYGYTF.

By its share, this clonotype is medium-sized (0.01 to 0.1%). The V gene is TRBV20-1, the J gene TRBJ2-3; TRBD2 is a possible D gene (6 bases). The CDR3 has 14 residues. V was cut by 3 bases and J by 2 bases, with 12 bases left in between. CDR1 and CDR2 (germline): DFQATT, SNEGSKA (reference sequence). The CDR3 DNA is TGCAGTGCTAGTAGCGGAGGGGCCACAGATACGCAGTATTTT. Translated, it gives CSASSGGATDTQYF.

CDR3: CAWSWVDRGGYTF. CDR3 DNA: TGTGCCTGGAGTTGGGTGGACAGGGGTGGCTACACCTTC. The chain has TRBV30 and TRBJ1-2; 9 nucleotides agree with TRBD1. Germline V gene data show CDR1 as GTSNPN and CDR2 as SVGIG (reference sequence). The CDR3 has 13 residues. J was trimmed by 7 bases and V by 2 bases; bases with no gene match: 5.